In its sample, the clone carrying this T cell receptor (beta chain) was seen a few times. The source of the sample is a study of spatial heterogeneity in lung cancer. Study-wide context: The authors sequenced available follow-up PBMC samples, taken a median of approximately two years after resection.

The presence of a unique molecular identifier marked each TCR cDNA molecule. TCRdb analysed the 5' RACE reads with MiXCR anew, one entry per CDR3 protein. Of 85,000 to 100,000 distinct CDR3 sequences in the sample, just under 20% were seen once. Time point denoted: blood at routine non-recurrence follow-up after resection. The specimen comprised PBMCs, sampled at follow-up. This TCR was recovered from a male donor with early-stage non-small cell lung cancer.

CDR3 DNA sequence: TGCGCCAGCAGCTCCTCGGGACTAGCGGGAGCACAGCAGTTCTTC. Translation: CASSSSGLAGAQQFF. The chain employs TRBV5-1 and TRBJ2-1; 14 nucleotides agree with TRBD2. This CDR3 has 15 residues. After removal of 3 bases from V and 11 bases from J, the junction contained 7 bases not matched to a gene. The V gene's germline CDR1 is SGHRS and CDR2 YFSETQ.